The 9 T cell receptor beta chains reported below all come from one sample, sequenced in a study of shared clonotypes between healthy human individuals (dated by TCRdb to 2018 to 2021). For the CD8 naive samples, CD45RO-negative cells were positively selected for CCR7, yielding a CD45RA+CCR7+ population from which TemRA cells were excluded. The library was generated by the immunoSEQ multiplex PCR assay. TCRdb holds this immuneACCESS table with in-frame rearrangements only. Some clones are missing; in checked studies, unresolved V genes explain under half, and the rest has no known cause. The sample contains about 820,000 clones, 80% to 95% of them found a single time. Of the sample, around 24% is held by the ten largest clones. Specimen: naive CD8+ T cells sorted from blood. Explained via the paper, the cell subset or site label denotes: CD45RA+CCR7+. All receptors derive from a man aged 30 to 45 in good health.

The rearrangement uses TRBV10-1 and TRBJ1-1; 8 nucleotides line up with TRBD1. Looked up from germline, CDR1 is WNHNN and CDR2 is SYGVQD (reference sequence). The CDR3 extends over 16 amino acids. Trimming removed 0 bases from V and 2 bases from J; junction bases left unmatched: 5. In DNA, the CDR3 is TGCGCCAGCAGTGAGTCGAAGACAGGGGTTAACACTGAAGCTTTCTTT. It translates to CASSESKTGVNTEAFF.

The chain carries TRBV9 and TRBJ2-1; tentative D call: TRBD2 (6 bases). Germline V gene data show CDR1 as SGDLS and CDR2 as YYNGEE. V was cut by 0 bases and J by 8 bases, with 15 bases left in between. The CDR3 is 15 residues long. CDR3 sequence (DNA): TGTGCCAGCAGCGTAGCGGGAGCCCGGTCGGATGAGCAGTTCTTC. Translation: CASSVAGARSDEQFF.

Regarding this clone: Other nucleotide sequences in the sample specify the same CDR3. J is TRBJ1-4 and V is TRBV9; tentative D call: TRBD1 (6 bases). This CDR3 contains 15 residues. V lost 2 bases to trimming and J lost 0 bases, with 8 bases between them. Germline CDR1 is SGDLS and CDR2 is YYNGEE. The CDR3 spells CASSVEGATNEKLFF. The CDR3 nucleotides read TGTGCCAGCAGCGTCGAGGGGGCAACTAATGAAAAACTGTTTTTT.

In its sample, this clone was seen a few times. This rearrangement joins TRBV4-2 to TRBJ2-1; D perhaps matches TRBD1 (5 bases). The V end was cut by 0 bases, the J end by 9 bases, with 15 bases between. Germline V gene lookup returns CDR1 LGHNA and CDR2 YNFKEQ. The CDR3 consists of 15 residues. DNA of the CDR3: TGTGCCAGCAGCCAAGATCGTCAGGGAAGGGGTGAGCAGTTCTTC. This encodes CASSQDRQGRGEQFF.

The chain couples TRBV5-1 to TRBJ2-1, with TRBD1 matching over 9 bases. After removal of 3 bases from V and 7 bases from J, the junction contained 20 bases not matched to a gene. The CDR3 has 19 residues. Germline V gives CDR1 SGHRS, CDR2 YFSETQ. As DNA, the CDR3 is TGCGCCAGCAGCTCGGGACAGGGACCAGTAGGGGGCTACTCGAATGAGCAGTTCTTC. This translates into CASSSGQGPVGGYSNEQFF.

V gene TRBV9 combines with J gene TRBJ2-5; TRBD2 matches 8 bases. The CDR3 is made up of 14 amino acids. V lost 3 bases to trimming and J lost 4 bases; unmatched junction nucleotides: 5. Per the germline V gene, CDR1 is SGDLS and CDR2 is YYNGEE. In nucleotides, the CDR3 is TGTGCCAGCAGCGCCGTAGCGGGAAGAGAGACCCAGTACTTC. Amino acids: CASSAVAGRETQYF.

The chain is built from TRBV29-1 and TRBJ1-2; the D is unclear. The CDR3 contains 14 residues. The germline gives CDR1 SQVTM, CDR2 ANQGSEA. V lost 3 bases to trimming and J lost 8 bases, with 19 bases between them. CDR3 region: CSVEEVSMEQGYTF. The CDR3 coding sequence is TGCAGCGTTGAGGAGGTTTCAATGGAACAGGGCTACACCTTC.

This chain connects TRBV27 to TRBJ1-5, with 11 positions matching TRBD1. Losses at the gene ends were 4 bases for V and 3 bases for J; bases not matched to a gene: 17. The CDR3 loop spans 20 amino acids. From germline, CDR1 is MNHEY and CDR2 SMNVEV (reference sequence). The CDR3 DNA reads as TGTGCCAGCAGTTACAGAGTATTCCCGGGACAGGGGGGAATCAATCAGCCCCAGCATTTT. It specifies CASSYRVFPGQGGINQPQHF.

This clone was observed a single time. V gene TRBV11-2 combines with J gene TRBJ2-1; D uncertain. The CDR3 covers 13 residues. Germline V lookup: CDR1 SGHAT, CDR2 FQNNGV. Trimming took 2 bases from V and 6 from J, leaving 8 bases between them. CDR3 bases: TGTGCCAGCAGCTTAAGTCGCCCCAATGAGCAGTTCTTC. Its protein is CASSLSRPNEQFF.